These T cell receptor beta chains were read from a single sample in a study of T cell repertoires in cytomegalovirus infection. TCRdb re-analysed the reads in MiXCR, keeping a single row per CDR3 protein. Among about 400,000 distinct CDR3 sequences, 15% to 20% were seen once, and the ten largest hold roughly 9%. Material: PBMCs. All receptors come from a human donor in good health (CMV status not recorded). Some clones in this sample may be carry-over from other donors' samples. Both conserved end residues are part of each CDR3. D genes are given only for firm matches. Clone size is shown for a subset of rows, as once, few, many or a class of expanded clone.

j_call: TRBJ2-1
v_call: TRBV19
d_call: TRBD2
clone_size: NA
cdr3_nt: TGTGCCAGTAAGATCCGAGCGGGAGTGGTGGATGAGCAGTTCTTC
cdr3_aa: CASKIRAGVVDEQFF

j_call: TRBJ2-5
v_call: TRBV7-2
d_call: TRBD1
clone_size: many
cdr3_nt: TGTGCCAGCAGCCAGGACAGGGAAGAGACCCAGTACTTC
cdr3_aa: CASSQDREETQYF

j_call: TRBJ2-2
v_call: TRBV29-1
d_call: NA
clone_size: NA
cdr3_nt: TGCAGCGTTGACTCTACTAACACCGGGGAGCTGTTTTTT
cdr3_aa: CSVDSTNTGELFF

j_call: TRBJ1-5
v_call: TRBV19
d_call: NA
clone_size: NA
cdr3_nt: TGTGCCAGTATGGACAGACTTAGCAATCAGCCCCAGCATTTT
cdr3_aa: CASMDRLSNQPQHF

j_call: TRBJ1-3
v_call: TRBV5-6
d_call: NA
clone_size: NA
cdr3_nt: TGTGCCAGCAGCTTGGTGGGGGCGCTCGGAAACACCATATATTTT
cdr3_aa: CASSLVGALGNTIYF

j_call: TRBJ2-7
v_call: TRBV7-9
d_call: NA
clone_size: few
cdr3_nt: TGTGCCAGCAGCCATATCTCGCTCTACGAGCAGTACTTC
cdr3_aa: CASSHISLYEQYF

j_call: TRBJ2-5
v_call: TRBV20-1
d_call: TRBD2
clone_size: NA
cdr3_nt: TGCAGTGCTAGAGTCGGAGGAATAGCGGGAGATTTGTGGGAGACCCAGTACTTC
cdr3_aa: CSARVGGIAGDLWETQYF

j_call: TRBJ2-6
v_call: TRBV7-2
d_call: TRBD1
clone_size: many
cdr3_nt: TGTGCCAGCAGCCCGGGACAGTTCTCTGGGGCCAACGTCCTGACTTTC
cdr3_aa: CASSPGQFSGANVLTF

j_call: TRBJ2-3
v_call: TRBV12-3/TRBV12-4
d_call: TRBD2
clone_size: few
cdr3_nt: TGTGCCAGCCGATCTAGCGGGGGGGCCGGTTATACAGATACGCAGTATTTT
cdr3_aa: CASRSSGGAGYTDTQYF

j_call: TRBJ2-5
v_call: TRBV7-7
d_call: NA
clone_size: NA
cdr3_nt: TGTGCCAGCAGCACTCCGGGACCGCGGGCTTCAGAGACCCAGTACTTC
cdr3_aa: CASSTPGPRASETQYF

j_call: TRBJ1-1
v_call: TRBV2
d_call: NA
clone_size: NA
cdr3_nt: TGTGCCAGCAGTGTTAGGCCAAGGGTGGACACTGAAGCTTTCTTT
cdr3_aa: CASSVRPRVDTEAFF

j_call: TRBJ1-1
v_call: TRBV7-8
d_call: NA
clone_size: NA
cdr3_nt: TGTGCCAGCAGCTCCCTGGGACGGCAGAACACTGAAGCTTTCTTT
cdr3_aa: CASSSLGRQNTEAFF

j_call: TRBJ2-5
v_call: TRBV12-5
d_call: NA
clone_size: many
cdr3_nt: TGTGCTAGTGGTTTGGAAGGGGGAGAGACCCAGTACTTC
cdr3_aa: CASGLEGGETQYF

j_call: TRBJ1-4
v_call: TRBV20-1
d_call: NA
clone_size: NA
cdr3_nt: TGCAGTGCTAGAGTTCGGGAGGATATCGGTCCTCCTTTT
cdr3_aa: CSARVREDIGPPF

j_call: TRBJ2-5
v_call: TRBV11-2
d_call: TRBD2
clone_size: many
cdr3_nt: TGTGCCAGCAGCTTAGATCCGGCTAGCGGGGGGAAATTCGAGACCCAGTACTTC
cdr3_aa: CASSLDPASGGKFETQYF

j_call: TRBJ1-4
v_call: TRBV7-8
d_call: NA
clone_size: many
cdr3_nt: TGTGCCAGCAGCCGCGCGCAGCTGCAGCGGGGGGAAAAACTGTTTTTT
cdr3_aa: CASSRAQLQRGEKLFF

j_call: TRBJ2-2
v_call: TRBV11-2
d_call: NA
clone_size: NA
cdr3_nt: TGTGCCAGCAGCTCCCTCCAGAAGGGGGGTTCGAACACCGGGGAGCTGTTTTTT
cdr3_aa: CASSSLQKGGSNTGELFF

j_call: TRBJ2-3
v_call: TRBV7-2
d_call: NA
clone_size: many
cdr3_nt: TGTGCCAGCAGCCCCCTTGCCGGTATGGTACATACGCAGTATTTT
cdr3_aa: CASSPLAGMVHTQYF

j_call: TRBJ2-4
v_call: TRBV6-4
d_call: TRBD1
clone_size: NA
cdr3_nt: TGTGCCAGAGACAGGGAAAACATTCAGTACTTC
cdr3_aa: CARDRENIQYF

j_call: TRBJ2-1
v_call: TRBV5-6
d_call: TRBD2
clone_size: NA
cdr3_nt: TGTGCCAGCAGCTTGGAGGTGGCGGGGGGGCGGTATGAGCAGTTCTTC
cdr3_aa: CASSLEVAGGRYEQFF

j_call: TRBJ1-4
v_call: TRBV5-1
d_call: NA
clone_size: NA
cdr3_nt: TGCGCCAGCAGCCCCGGCAGATGGGGGGTTGAAAAACTGTTTTTT
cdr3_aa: CASSPGRWGVEKLFF

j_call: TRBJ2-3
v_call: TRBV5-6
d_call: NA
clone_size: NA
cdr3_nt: TGTGCCAGCAGCTTGGGGGGAAGCAAAGATACGCAGTATTTT
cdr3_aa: CASSLGGSKDTQYF

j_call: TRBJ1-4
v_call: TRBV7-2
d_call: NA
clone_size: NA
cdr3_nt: TGTGCCAGCAGCTCCGGTGAAGCGTACAGTGAAAAACTGTTTTTT
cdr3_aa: CASSSGEAYSEKLFF

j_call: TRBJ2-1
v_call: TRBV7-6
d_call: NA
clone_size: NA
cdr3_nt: TGTGCCAGCAGCTCCGTCCGGGAATCCTACAATGAGCAGTTCTTC
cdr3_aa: CASSSVRESYNEQFF

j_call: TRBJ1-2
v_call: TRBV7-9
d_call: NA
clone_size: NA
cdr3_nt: TGTGCCAGCAGCTTGGCCGGGGCCGAAAACTATGGCTACACCTTC
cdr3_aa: CASSLAGAENYGYTF

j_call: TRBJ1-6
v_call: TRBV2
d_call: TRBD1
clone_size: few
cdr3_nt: TGTGCCAGCGGAGAGGGACAGCGCTGGGCACCCCTCCACTTT
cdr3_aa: CASGEGQRWAPLHF

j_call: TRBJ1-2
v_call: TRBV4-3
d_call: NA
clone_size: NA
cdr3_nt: TGCGCCAGCAGCCAAGAGGGCCACGGACACACCTTC
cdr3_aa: CASSQEGHGHTF

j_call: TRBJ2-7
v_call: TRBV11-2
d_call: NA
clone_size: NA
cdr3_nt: TGTGCCAGCAGCCTGACTAGTCGAGAGCAGTACTTC
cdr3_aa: CASSLTSREQYF

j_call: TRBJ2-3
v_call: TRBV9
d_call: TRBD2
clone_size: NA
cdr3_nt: TGTGCCAGCAGCGTTACCACTAGCGGGGTTGCAGATACGCAGTATTTT
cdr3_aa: CASSVTTSGVADTQYF

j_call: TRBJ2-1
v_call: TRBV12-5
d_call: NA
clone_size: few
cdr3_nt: TGTGCTAGTGGTTTAGGAAGCTCCTACAATGAGCAGTTCTTC
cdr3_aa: CASGLGSSYNEQFF

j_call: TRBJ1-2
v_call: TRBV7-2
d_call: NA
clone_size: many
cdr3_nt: TGTGCCAGCAGTCTTTTAGTTTGGCGAGGCTACACCTTC
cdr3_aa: CASSLLVWRGYTF

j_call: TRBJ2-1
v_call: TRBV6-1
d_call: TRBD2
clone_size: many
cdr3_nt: TGTGCCAGCAGTGAAGGGCTAGCGGATTCCTACAATGAGCAGTTCTTC
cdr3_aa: CASSEGLADSYNEQFF

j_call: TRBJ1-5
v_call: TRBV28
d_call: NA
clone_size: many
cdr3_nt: TGTGCCAGCAGTACGGCCCCGGGCCACGACAATCAGCCCCAGCATTTT
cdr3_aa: CASSTAPGHDNQPQHF

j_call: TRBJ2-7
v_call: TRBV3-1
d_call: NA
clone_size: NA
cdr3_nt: TGTGCCAGCAGCCAAGCCACAACTCCGGAGGTGGGCTACGAGCAGTACTTC
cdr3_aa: CASSQATTPEVGYEQYF

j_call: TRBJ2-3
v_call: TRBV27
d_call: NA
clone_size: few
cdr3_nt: TGTGCCAGCAGACCGCGGGTCACAGATACGCAGTATTTT
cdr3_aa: CASRPRVTDTQYF

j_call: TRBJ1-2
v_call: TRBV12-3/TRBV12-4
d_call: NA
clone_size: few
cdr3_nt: TGTGCCAGCAGCCCGAAAGCCCATGGCTACACCTTC
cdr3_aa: CASSPKAHGYTF

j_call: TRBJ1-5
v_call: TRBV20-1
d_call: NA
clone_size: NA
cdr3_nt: TGCAGTGCTATGGGGGATCCCGATAAGCCCCAGCATTTT
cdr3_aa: CSAMGDPDKPQHF

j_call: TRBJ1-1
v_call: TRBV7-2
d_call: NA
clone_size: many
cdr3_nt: TGTGCCAGCAGCATTACAGGGAACACTGAAGCTTTCTTT
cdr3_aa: CASSITGNTEAFF

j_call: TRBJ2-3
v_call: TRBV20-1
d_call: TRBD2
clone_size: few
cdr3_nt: TGCAGTGCTAGGAGCCTAGCGGGGACAGATACGCAGTATTTT
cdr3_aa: CSARSLAGTDTQYF

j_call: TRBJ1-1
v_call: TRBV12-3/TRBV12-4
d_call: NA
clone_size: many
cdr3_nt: TGTGCCAGCAGTTTTTTTAACACTGAAGCTTTCTTT
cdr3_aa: CASSFFNTEAFF

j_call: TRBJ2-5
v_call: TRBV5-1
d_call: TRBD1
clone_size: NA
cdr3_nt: TGCGCCAGCAGCTTGAGGGACAGGGGACAAGAGACCCAGTACTTC
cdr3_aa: CASSLRDRGQETQYF

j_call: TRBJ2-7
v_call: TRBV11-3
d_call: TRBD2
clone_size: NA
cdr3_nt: TGTGCCAGCAGCTTAGATCAGGTTGAGAGCGGGAGCGACGAGCAGTACTTC
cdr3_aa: CASSLDQVESGSDEQYF

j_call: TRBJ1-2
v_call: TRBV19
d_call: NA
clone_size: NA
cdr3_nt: TGTGCCAGTAGTATAGAGTTCAGGGGATTTACGGATGGCTACACCTTC
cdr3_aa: CASSIEFRGFTDGYTF

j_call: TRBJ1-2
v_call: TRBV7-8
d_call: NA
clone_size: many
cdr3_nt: TGTGCCAGCAGCTTAGCGATCGGACAAATTCGTGGCTACACCTTC
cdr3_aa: CASSLAIGQIRGYTF

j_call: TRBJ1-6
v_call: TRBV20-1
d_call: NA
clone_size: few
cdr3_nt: TGCAGGGGAGAAGACCGGGAGGAATATAATTCACCCCTCCACTTT
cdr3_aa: CRGEDREEYNSPLHF

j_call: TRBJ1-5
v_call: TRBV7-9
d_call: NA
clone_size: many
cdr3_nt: TGTGCCAGCAGCGAAGCAGGGTCCAATCAGCCCCAGCATTTT
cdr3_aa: CASSEAGSNQPQHF

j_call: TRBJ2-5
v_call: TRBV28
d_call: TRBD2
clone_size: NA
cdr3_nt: TGTGCCAGCAGGGACCTTAGCGGGGGGCTCGAAGAGACCCAGTACTTC
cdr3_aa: CASRDLSGGLEETQYF

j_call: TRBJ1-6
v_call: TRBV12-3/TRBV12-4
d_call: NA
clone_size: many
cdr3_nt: TGTGCCAGCAAGTACAGGCGGGGTTCACCCCTCCACTTT
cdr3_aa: CASKYRRGSPLHF

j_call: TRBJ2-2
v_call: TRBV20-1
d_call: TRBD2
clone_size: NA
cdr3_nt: TGCAGTGCTAGCCCCCTCGGACTAGCGGGAGCAGAGCGGGAGCTGTTTTTT
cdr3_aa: CSASPLGLAGAERELFF

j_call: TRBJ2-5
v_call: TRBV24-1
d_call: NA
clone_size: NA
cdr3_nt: TGTGCCACCAGTGATGGTTCTGTGGAAGAGACCCAGTACTTC
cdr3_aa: CATSDGSVEETQYF

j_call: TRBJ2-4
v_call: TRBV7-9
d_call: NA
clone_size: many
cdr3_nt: TGTGCCAGCAGTCCTAGTGGTCCAGGGCTAGCCAAAAACATTCAGTACTTC
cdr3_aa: CASSPSGPGLAKNIQYF

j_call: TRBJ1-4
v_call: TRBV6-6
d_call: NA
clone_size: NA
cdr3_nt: TGTGCCAGCAGATACCTTCTCTTGGATGAAAAACTGTTTTTT
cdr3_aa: CASRYLLLDEKLFF

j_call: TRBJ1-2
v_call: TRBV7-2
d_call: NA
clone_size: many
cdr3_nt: TGTGCCAGCAGCCGACCCCTGGCGGGGGGCATGAATGGCTACACCTTC
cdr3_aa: CASSRPLAGGMNGYTF

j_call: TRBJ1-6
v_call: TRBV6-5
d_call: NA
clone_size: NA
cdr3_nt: TGTGCCAGCAGTTACGGGCAGGGGATTTCACCCCTCCACTTT
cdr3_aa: CASSYGQGISPLHF

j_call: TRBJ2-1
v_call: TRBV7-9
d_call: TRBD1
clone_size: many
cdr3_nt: TGTGCCAGCAGCCGACAGGGGACGACGTACAATGAGCAGTTCTTC
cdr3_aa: CASSRQGTTYNEQFF